A selection of T cell receptor beta chains follows, all from one sample in a study of blood T cell repertoires in COVID-19. Profiling relied on immunoSEQ multiplex PCR, and the TCRdb table lists in-frame clones only, not all of them. The data show 140,000 or so clones, about 80% seen once. Source material: peripheral blood. Receptors were obtained from a man aged 65 to 85 who had recovered from COVID-19. The CDR3 runs from the conserved cysteine through the conserved F or W. D genes are given only for firm matches. Clone size is stated in some rows and not others, as once, few, many or a class when expanded.

J gene,clone size,V gene,D gene,CDR3 DNA,CDR3 protein
TRBJ2-3,NA,TRBV6-2/TRBV6-3,NA,TGTGCCAGCAGTTACGAGGGGGAGGATACGCAGTATTTT,CASSYEGEDTQYF
TRBJ2-1,NA,TRBV7-2,TRBD1,TGTGCCAGCCGACGGACAGGGTTCGATGAGCAGTTCTTC,CASRRTGFDEQFF
TRBJ1-5,NA,TRBV9,NA,TGTGCCAGCAGCGTAGTGGGGCGGAACAGGCGTTTGAGCAATCAGCCCCAGCATTTT,CASSVVGRNRRLSNQPQHF
TRBJ2-1,NA,TRBV19,TRBD1,TGTGCCAGTAGTAGTGTGGGACAGGGGAACCCGTTTTTTAAGCAGTTCTTC,CASSSVGQGNPFFKQFF
TRBJ1-4,NA,TRBV7-2,TRBD1,TGTGCCAGCAGCTTAGCGGGACAGGATAATGAAAAACTGTTTTTT,CASSLAGQDNEKLFF
TRBJ2-1,once,TRBV9,NA,TGTGCCAGCAGCGCCAGACTAGTCCCCTACAATGAGCAGTTCTTC,CASSARLVPYNEQFF
TRBJ2-1,few,TRBV20-1,NA,TGCAGTGCCTTTGACAATGAGCAGTTCTTC,CSAFDNEQFF
TRBJ2-1,NA,TRBV4-3,TRBD2,TGCGCCAGCAGCCAAGAGAAGGGAGGGAGGGCTCTCTACAATGAGCAGTTCTTC,CASSQEKGGRALYNEQFF
TRBJ2-7,NA,TRBV28,NA,TGTGCCAGCAAGGAGGCCATGAGCTCCTACGAGCAGTACTTC,CASKEAMSSYEQYF
TRBJ1-2,NA,TRBV12-3/TRBV12-4,NA,TGTGCCAGCACTAGAACTGCGGATTATGGCTACACCTTC,CASTRTADYGYTF
TRBJ1-3,few,TRBV11-3,NA,TGTGCCAGCAGCTTAATGAATCTGGCGACACGGTCTGGAAACACCATATATTTT,CASSLMNLATRSGNTIYF
TRBJ2-1,NA,TRBV29-1,NA,TGCAGCGTTAGGACCACTGGAGGAGGAGAGCAGTTCTTC,CSVRTTGGGEQFF
TRBJ1-2,NA,TRBV27,NA,TGTGCCAGCAGTCCGAACCTGGGGCCCGCTAACATCCATGGCTACACCTTC,CASSPNLGPANIHGYTF
TRBJ2-3,NA,TRBV7-2,NA,TGTGCCAGCAGCTTAGCGGGCGGGTCAGATACGCAGTATTTT,CASSLAGGSDTQYF
TRBJ2-5,NA,TRBV27,TRBD2,TGTGCCAGGCAGGTCAGGGAGGGTGGACAAGAGACCCAGTACTTC,CARQVREGGQETQYF
TRBJ1-1,NA,TRBV9,NA,TGTGCCAGCAGCTCTCCGGGGATCGAAGCTTTCTTT,CASSSPGIEAFF
TRBJ2-7,NA,TRBV19,NA,TGTGCCAGTAGCCCCCGGGACTTATCCTACGAGCAGTACTTC,CASSPRDLSYEQYF
TRBJ2-1,NA,TRBV7-9,TRBD2,TGTGCCAGCAGCGCCAAGCGGGAGGGCCAGCAGTTCTTC,CASSAKREGQQFF
TRBJ2-1,NA,TRBV6-2/TRBV6-3,TRBD2,TGTGCCAGCAGTTACTGGTGGCTCGGGCGGGAGGACCACAATGAGCAGTTCTTC,CASSYWWLGREDHNEQFF
TRBJ2-1,few,TRBV4-2,TRBD2,TGTGCCAGCAGCCAAGCGGGAGGGTGGGGTGAGCAGTTCTTC,CASSQAGGWGEQFF
TRBJ1-3,NA,TRBV6-5,NA,TGTGCCAGCAGTTACTCTCCGGGTTCTGGAAACACCATATATTTT,CASSYSPGSGNTIYF
TRBJ2-7,few,TRBV7-2,NA,TGTGCCAGCAGCTTAGACAGGATCTCCTACGAGCAGTACTTC,CASSLDRISYEQYF
TRBJ1-6,NA,TRBV9,NA,TGTGCCAGCAGCGTATCAGGCGTGGGTGCGGGCTCCCTCCACTTT,CASSVSGVGAGSLHF
TRBJ2-5,NA,TRBV7-2,TRBD2,TGTGCCAGCAGCTTACTTAGCGGGAGGGGAGAGACCCAGTACTTC,CASSLLSGRGETQYF
TRBJ2-5,NA,TRBV3-1/TRBV3-2,TRBD2,TGTGCCAGCAGCCAAGTCCCGGGGGGGATTGAGACCCAGTACTTC,CASSQVPGGIETQYF
TRBJ2-1,NA,TRBV5-1,NA,TGCGCCAGCAGCTCTGACAGGAATGAGCAGTTCTTC,CASSSDRNEQFF
TRBJ2-3,NA,TRBV27,NA,TGTGCCAGCAGTTCCGGCACAGATACGCAGTATTTT,CASSSGTDTQYF
TRBJ2-1,NA,TRBV10-1,NA,TGCGCCAGCCCCAATAGGGAGCGAGCGCACAATGAGCAGTTCTTC,CASPNRERAHNEQFF
TRBJ2-1,once,TRBV7-2,TRBD1,TGTGCCAGCAGCTTATGGCAGGGGGCGCGAAATGAGCAGTTCTTC,CASSLWQGARNEQFF
TRBJ2-7,NA,TRBV9,TRBD2,TGTGCCAGCAGCGTAGATGGGACTAGTAATCGGGAGCAGTACTTC,CASSVDGTSNREQYF
TRBJ2-5,NA,TRBV2,NA,TGTGCCAGCAGCCCCCGGACAGCACAAGAGACCCAGTACTTC,CASSPRTAQETQYF
TRBJ1-1,once,TRBV29-1,NA,TGCAGCGTTGTGGTGGGCTACACTGAAGCTTTCTTT,CSVVVGYTEAFF
TRBJ2-7,NA,TRBV3-1/TRBV3-2,TRBD2,TGTGCCAGCAGCCAAGTCAAGCGGGATAGGGAGCAGTACTTC,CASSQVKRDREQYF
TRBJ1-2,NA,TRBV30,TRBD1,TGTGCCTGGAGTGTGGGACAGGGATATGGCTACACCTTC,CAWSVGQGYGYTF
TRBJ2-7,NA,TRBV2,TRBD2,TGTGCCAGCAGGGGGACTATCCTAGGCGAGCAGTACTTC,CASRGTILGEQYF
TRBJ2-3,few,TRBV11-2,NA,TGTGCCAGCAGCTTAGACAGGACAGATACGCAGTATTTT,CASSLDRTDTQYF
TRBJ2-1,NA,TRBV7-8,TRBD2,TGTGCCAGCAGCAACAGAGGGCTGGCTAGCGGGACTTCCTCCTACAATGAGCAGTTCTTC,CASSNRGLASGTSSYNEQFF
TRBJ2-1,NA,TRBV9,NA,TGTGCCAGCAGCCGCCGGGACAGGACGATTAGCGGGAGCTCCTACAATGAGCAGTTCTTC,CASSRRDRTISGSSYNEQFF
TRBJ1-2,NA,TRBV10-3,NA,TGTGCCATCAGTGATCTGGAGACGGCTAACTATGGCTACACCTTC,CAISDLETANYGYTF
TRBJ2-5,NA,TRBV5-1,TRBD1,TGCGCCAGCAGCTTGGGAACCTACAGGGGGCAAGAGACCCAGTACTTC,CASSLGTYRGQETQYF
TRBJ2-1,NA,TRBV13,NA,TGTGCCAGCAGCCTATCGCCTGCGGGATACAATGAGCAGTTCTTC,CASSLSPAGYNEQFF
TRBJ1-1,NA,TRBV9,TRBD1,TGTGCCAGCAGCGTATTAGGACAGGGTGAAGCTTTCTTT,CASSVLGQGEAFF
TRBJ1-2,once,TRBV6-2/TRBV6-3,TRBD1,TGTGCCAGCAGTCCCACTCAGACAGGGATCTATGGCTACACCTTC,CASSPTQTGIYGYTF
TRBJ2-7,NA,TRBV27,TRBD2,TGTGCCAGCGGGCGGACTAGCTGGAACGAGCAGTACTTC,CASGRTSWNEQYF
TRBJ2-5,NA,TRBV18,TRBD1,TGTGCCAGCTCACCGAAACAGGGGTTGGAGACCCAGTACTTC,CASSPKQGLETQYF
TRBJ2-1,once,TRBV30,TRBD2,TGTGCCTGGAGCAACAGCGGGAGGTTGTATGAGCAGTTCTTC,CAWSNSGRLYEQFF
TRBJ2-3,NA,TRBV5-4,NA,TGTGCCAGCAGCTACTGGGGAGGAGATACGCAGTATTTT,CASSYWGGDTQYF
TRBJ2-4,NA,TRBV18,TRBD1,TGTGCCAGCTCAAGGGACAGCAAAAACATTCAGTACTTC,CASSRDSKNIQYF
TRBJ1-5,NA,TRBV7-8,TRBD1,TGTGCCAGCAGCTTTAAGACAGGGGTGGTTGGCAATCAGCCCCAGCATTTT,CASSFKTGVVGNQPQHF
TRBJ2-1,NA,TRBV11-3,NA,TGTGCCAGCAGCTTAGGGGCCCTATCCGGCAATGAGCAGTTCTTC,CASSLGALSGNEQFF
TRBJ2-3,NA,TRBV19,TRBD2,TGTGCCAGTAGTATCTTGGCGGGAGAAGATACGCAGTATTTT,CASSILAGEDTQYF
TRBJ1-1,many,TRBV30,TRBD1,TGTGCCTGGAGACGGGACAGGGGGCATTCTGAAGCTTTCTTT,CAWRRDRGHSEAFF
TRBJ1-3,NA,TRBV12-5,NA,TGTGCTAGTGGCCCTGGGGGGGCTGGAAACACCATATATTTT,CASGPGGAGNTIYF